These T cell receptor beta chains were read from a single sample in a study of regulatory T cells in long-lasting Graves disease. MiXCR, run by TCRdb on the multiplex PCR reads, gives a single entry per CDR3 protein. Of approximately 490,000 distinct CDR3 sequences in the sample, around 16% are singletons; the top ten hold roughly an eighth. This sample was also put to use in a study of T cells in Graves' hyperthyroidism and ophthalmopathy.

The material was peripheral blood mononuclear cells (PBMCs), obtained at new diagnosis, from a patient treated with antithyroid drugs. The source is a man aged 35 to 55 with Graves disease. The CDR3 runs from the conserved cysteine through the conserved F or W. The order of the fields is J gene, D gene, clone size, V gene, CDR3 protein, CDR3 DNA. The D gene is left open where the match is weak. For some rows the clone size is stated as once, few or many, or as a class when expanded; others skip it.

TRBJ2-2 | NA | few | TRBV28 | CASSGQPPNTGELFF | TGTGCCAGCAGCGGACAGCCTCCGAACACCGGGGAGCTGTTTTTT
TRBJ1-1 | NA | many | TRBV3-1 | CASSQDLGVLNTEAFF | TGTGCCAGCAGCCAAGATCTTGGGGTTCTGAACACTGAAGCTTTCTTT
TRBJ2-4 | NA | NA | TRBV6-1 | CASRTTGLAKNIQYF | TGTGCCAGCAGGACGACAGGCTTAGCCAAAAACATTCAGTACTTC
TRBJ2-3 | NA | many | TRBV5-1 | CASSSRDTSTDTQYF | TGCGCCAGCAGCTCCCGGGACACAAGCACAGATACGCAGTATTTT
TRBJ2-1 | TRBD1 | few | TRBV20-1 | CSARAGGSYNEQFF | TGCAGTGCTAGGGCAGGGGGCTCCTACAATGAGCAGTTCTTC
TRBJ2-1 | TRBD2 | few | TRBV7-3 | CASGIWGLGMFF | TGTGCCAGCGGGATATGGGGACTAGGGATGTTCTTC
TRBJ2-3 | NA | many | TRBV7-8 | CASSSPSGLGTDTQYF | TGTGCCAGCAGCTCCCCCTCAGGACTCGGCACAGATACGCAGTATTTT
TRBJ2-1 | TRBD2 | NA | TRBV6-5 | CASSYGRAGGSYNEQFF | TGTGCCAGCAGTTACGGCCGGGCGGGAGGGTCCTACAATGAGCAGTTCTTC
TRBJ1-3 | NA | NA | TRBV28 | CASRPQGQGNTIYF | TGTGCCAGCCGCCCCCAGGGGCAAGGAAACACCATATATTTT
TRBJ2-2 | TRBD2 | NA | TRBV7-9 | CASSQRLAGGTGELFF | TGTGCCAGCAGCCAGAGACTAGCGGGAGGGACCGGGGAGCTGTTTTTT